The clone carrying this T cell receptor (beta chain) has a count of ten or more. The antigen is undetermined. The germline CDR1 and CDR2 sequences are SEHNR and FQNEAQ (reference sequence). The J segment lost 7 bases and the V segment lost 7 bases, leaving 8 bases of the junction unmatched. The CDR3 length is 15 residues. TCRdb re-analysed the 5' RACE reads in MiXCR, keeping a single row per CDR3 protein. The repertoire holds 700,000 or so distinct CDR3 sequences, with around 8.3% as singletons. The entry originates in a study of identical twins. The study, taken as a whole, reports: Some out-of-frame alpha sequences were shared by twins, and these showed excess low generation probability.

These data were also reused for a study on yellow fever vaccine responses in identical twins.

The genes are TRBV7-9 and TRBJ2-1, with 12 bases lining up with TRBD2. Material: PBMCs. The sequence derives from a woman aged 18-35 years in good health. CDR3 DNA: TGTGCCAGCATAGCGCCAGGACTAGCGGGGAATGAGCAGTTCTTC. Translated, it gives CASIAPGLAGNEQFF.